This T cell receptor beta chain was recovered during a study of blood T cell repertoires in COVID-19. Background on the study: The samples span acute and convalescent COVID-19 from the United States, Italy and Spain. Sources were T cells, B-cell-depleted T cells, or PBMCs; the material itself was cDNA or gDNA.

The V and J ends lost 4 bases and 1 base, in that order; junction bases with no gene match: 6. Germline values: CDR1 SGDLS, CDR2 YYNGEE. The CDR3 covers 15 residues. Only in-frame clones appear in the TCRdb table, and some are missing; sequencing was by immunoSEQ multiplex PCR. The sample has about 58,000 clones, over 75% seen once. What was sequenced was peripheral blood. The clonotype originates from a man aged 40-55 years with active COVID-19. This sequence joins TRBV9 and TRBJ1-1; TRBD1 aligns across 8 bases. This chain's CDR3 is CASSPRTGQNTEAFF. The CDR3, as DNA: TGTGCCAGCAGCCCTCGGACAGGGCAGAACACTGAAGCTTTCTTT.